This T cell receptor (beta chain) emerged from a study of cytomegalovirus exposure and HLA in healthy donors. Study results and caveats: Rarity marked most TCR sequences, yet some public TCRs occurred in many donors.

Amplification used 60 Vbeta primers and 13 Jbeta primers. Study processing details: Counted up in a later analysis, unique TCR beta chains came to about 80 million, with 9.5 million to 13 million shared. Sequencing was performed with immunoSEQ multiplex PCR; in TCRdb, only in-frame clones are kept and a portion is missing. For V, J and clone size, that table is used; D and trimming come from the DNA. The table records over 45,000 clones, roughly 74% of them present only once. As for this clone: Its antigen is unknown.

Sequenced: PBMCs. This TCR derives from a female donor in good health and CMV-seronegative.

Written as DNA, the CDR3 is TGTGCTAGTGGCCCTACCGAAGCTTTCTTT. Translation gives CASGPTEAFF. The rearrangement links TRBV12-5 to TRBJ1-1, with D uncertain. The length of the CDR3 is 10 residues. Germline values: CDR1 LGHNT, CDR2 FRNRAP. Deletions cut 6 bases from V and 8 bases from J, with 7 bases between.